This T cell receptor (beta chain) stems from a study of tumor and adjacent non-tumor tissue in lung cancer. For the study at large: On average, productive TCRbeta reads reached about 4.17 million per sample. Overall study results and limits: Top 100 clones took a larger repertoire share in normal lung.

This clonotype was detected ten times or more. Its antigen is as yet unknown. This CDR3 has 14 residues. V was shortened by 5 bases and J by 0 bases, with 9 bases between the two germline ends. From germline, CDR1 is SGHTA and CDR2 FQGNSA. Three rounds of nested PCR, following a modified ARM-PCR protocol, produced the TCRbeta library. TCRdb reprocessed the multiplex PCR reads via MiXCR and lists one record per CDR3 protein. The sample carries 65,000 to 95,000 distinct CDR3 sequences, over 80% recorded once. RNA was extracted from bulk tissue without any cell sorting. Sequencing used lung tumor tissue. The receptor was isolated from a woman aged 45-65 years with non-small cell lung cancer. This chain connects TRBV7-2 to TRBJ2-3, with D uncertain. CDR3 nucleotide sequence: TGTGCCAGCAGCCCAACCACTAGCACAGATACGCAGTATTTT. Translation: CASSPTTSTDTQYF.